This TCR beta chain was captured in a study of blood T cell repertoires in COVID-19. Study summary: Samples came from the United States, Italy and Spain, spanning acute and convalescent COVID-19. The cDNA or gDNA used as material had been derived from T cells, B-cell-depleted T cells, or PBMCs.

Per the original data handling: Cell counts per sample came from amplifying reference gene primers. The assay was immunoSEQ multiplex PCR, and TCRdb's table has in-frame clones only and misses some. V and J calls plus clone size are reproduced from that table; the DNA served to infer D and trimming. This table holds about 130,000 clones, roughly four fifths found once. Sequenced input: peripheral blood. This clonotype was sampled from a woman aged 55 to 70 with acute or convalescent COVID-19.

The CDR3 sequence is CASSGRNYGYTF. CDR3 DNA sequence: TGTGCCAGTAGTGGTCGGAACTATGGCTACACCTTC. The chain links TRBV19 to TRBJ1-2; D gene uncertain. CDR3 length: 12 amino acids. The germline V gene encodes CDR1 LNHDA and CDR2 SQIVND (reference sequence). The V gene lost 5 bases and the J gene lost 2 bases, with 6 bases spanning the gap. Full variable domain (outside the CDR3, taken from reference TRBV19 and TRBJ1-2): DGGITQSPKYLFRKEGQNVTLSCEQNLNHDAMYWYRQDPGQGLRLIYYSQIVNDFQKGDIAEGYSVSREKKESFPLTVTSAQKNPTAFYLCASSGRNYGYTFGSGTRLTVV.